This TCR beta chain was identified in a study of identical twins. In TCRdb, the 5' RACE reads were re-called with MiXCR into one record per CDR3 protein. Of approximately 620,000 distinct CDR3 sequences detected, 8.5% to 9% appear once; the ten largest clones hold 0.85% to 1%. CDR1 and CDR2 from the germline V gene are SEHNR and FQNEAQ (reference sequence). CDR3 length equals 15 residues. The V end lost 1 base, the J end lost 6 bases, and 15 bases lay between the germline ends. The same sample was also used in a study of yellow fever vaccine responses in identical twins.

Sequenced material: PBMCs. The sequence was obtained from a woman aged 18-29 years in good health. The gene calls are TRBV7-9 and TRBJ1-1; D is unclear. The CDR3 protein is CASSLVGSAKPEAFF. Here the CDR3 DNA reads TGTGCCAGCAGCTTAGTCGGCAGCGCTAAACCTGAAGCTTTCTTT.